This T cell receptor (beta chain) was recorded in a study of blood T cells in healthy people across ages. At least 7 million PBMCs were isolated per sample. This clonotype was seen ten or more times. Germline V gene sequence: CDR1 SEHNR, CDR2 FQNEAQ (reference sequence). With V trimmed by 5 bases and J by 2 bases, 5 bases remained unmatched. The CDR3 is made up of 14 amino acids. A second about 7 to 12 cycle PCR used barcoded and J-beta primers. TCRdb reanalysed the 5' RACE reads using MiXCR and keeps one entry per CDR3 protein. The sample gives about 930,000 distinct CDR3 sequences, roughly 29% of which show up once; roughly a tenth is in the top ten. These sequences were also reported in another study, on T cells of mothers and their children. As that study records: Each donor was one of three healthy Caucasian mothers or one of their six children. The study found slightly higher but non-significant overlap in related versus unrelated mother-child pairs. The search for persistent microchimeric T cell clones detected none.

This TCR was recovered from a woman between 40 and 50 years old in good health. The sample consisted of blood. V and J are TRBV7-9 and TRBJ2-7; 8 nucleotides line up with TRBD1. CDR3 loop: CASSGTGITYEQYF. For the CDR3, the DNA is TGTGCCAGCAGCGGGACAGGTATAACCTACGAGCAGTACTTC.